These T cell receptor beta chains were read from a single sample in a study of monozygotic twins with inflammatory bowel disease. From its re-call of the 5' RACE reads, TCRdb lists each CDR3 protein once, without DNA. The sample spans 150,000 to 200,000 distinct CDR3 sequences; the ten largest clones claim under 3.5%. Sequenced material: blood. Receptors were obtained from a human donor with ulcerative colitis or Crohn's disease, or a healthy co-twin of an affected twin (not recorded which). CDR3s include the opening cysteine and the closing phenylalanine or tryptophan.

cdr3_aa: CASSTPNTGELFF
v_call: TRBV6-2/TRBV6-3
cdr3_length: 13
j_call: TRBJ2-2

cdr3_aa: CASSLGASGYYNEQFF
v_call: TRBV5-4
cdr3_length: 16
j_call: TRBJ2-1

cdr3_aa: CASSLNREYNEQFF
v_call: TRBV5-1
cdr3_length: 14
j_call: TRBJ2-1

cdr3_aa: CASSLDGQQSPGANVLTF
v_call: TRBV5-1
cdr3_length: 18
j_call: TRBJ2-6

cdr3_aa: CAASKGRNTEAFF
v_call: TRBV19
cdr3_length: 13
j_call: TRBJ1-1

cdr3_aa: CASSYNGQGSYGYTF
v_call: TRBV6-5
cdr3_length: 15
j_call: TRBJ1-2

cdr3_aa: CASSLAGLFNEQIF
v_call: TRBV5-1
cdr3_length: 14
j_call: TRBJ2-1

cdr3_aa: CASSVGDTEAFF
v_call: TRBV9
cdr3_length: 12
j_call: TRBJ1-1

cdr3_aa: CSVEDLGQGIWNTDTQYF
v_call: TRBV29-1
cdr3_length: 18
j_call: TRBJ2-3

cdr3_aa: CASSEESPLHF
v_call: TRBV6-1
cdr3_length: 11
j_call: TRBJ1-6

cdr3_aa: CASSHRVGEQYF
v_call: TRBV11-2
cdr3_length: 12
j_call: TRBJ2-7

cdr3_aa: CASSLWGSKVTGANVLTF
v_call: TRBV5-1
cdr3_length: 18
j_call: TRBJ2-6

cdr3_aa: CASSSGLAGQETQYF
v_call: TRBV7-9
cdr3_length: 15
j_call: TRBJ2-5

cdr3_aa: CASRGLAGGPYEQYF
v_call: TRBV2
cdr3_length: 15
j_call: TRBJ2-7

cdr3_aa: CASSLPPGGKNF
v_call: TRBV12-3/TRBV12-4
cdr3_length: 12
j_call: TRBJ2-7

cdr3_aa: CASSASSRQNEKLFF
v_call: TRBV9
cdr3_length: 15
j_call: TRBJ1-4

cdr3_aa: CASSPRTGRNSPLHF
v_call: TRBV4-1
cdr3_length: 15
j_call: TRBJ1-6

cdr3_aa: CSVEDTGQGANTEAFF
v_call: TRBV29-1
cdr3_length: 16
j_call: TRBJ1-1

cdr3_aa: CASSIPGFNEQFF
v_call: TRBV19
cdr3_length: 13
j_call: TRBJ2-1

cdr3_aa: CASSSTLVGAKNIQYF
v_call: TRBV28
cdr3_length: 16
j_call: TRBJ2-4

cdr3_aa: CASSLNAAYEQYF
v_call: TRBV5-1
cdr3_length: 13
j_call: TRBJ2-7

cdr3_aa: CSARAQRASGTQYF
v_call: TRBV20-1
cdr3_length: 14
j_call: TRBJ2-5

cdr3_aa: CASSQEASGSTEQFF
v_call: TRBV3-1
cdr3_length: 15
j_call: TRBJ2-1

cdr3_aa: CASREGTTNEKLFF
v_call: TRBV2
cdr3_length: 14
j_call: TRBJ1-4

cdr3_aa: CASSQAVVTRANNEQFF
v_call: TRBV4-2
cdr3_length: 17
j_call: TRBJ2-1

cdr3_aa: CASSQDLARNEQFF
v_call: TRBV3-1
cdr3_length: 14
j_call: TRBJ2-1

cdr3_aa: CASSSGGRTDTQYF
v_call: TRBV7-2
cdr3_length: 14
j_call: TRBJ2-3

cdr3_aa: CSARTGRPVLNTGELFF
v_call: TRBV20-1
cdr3_length: 17
j_call: TRBJ2-2

cdr3_aa: CASSRGGETQYF
v_call: TRBV14
cdr3_length: 12
j_call: TRBJ2-5

cdr3_aa: CASSSSGSGHEQFF
v_call: TRBV7-3
cdr3_length: 14
j_call: TRBJ2-1

cdr3_aa: CASTKRLGEKRNEQFF
v_call: TRBV6-1
cdr3_length: 16
j_call: TRBJ2-1

cdr3_aa: CSARDISYEQYF
v_call: TRBV20-1
cdr3_length: 12
j_call: TRBJ2-7

cdr3_aa: CASSSDRGNTEAFF
v_call: TRBV5-1
cdr3_length: 14
j_call: TRBJ1-1

cdr3_aa: CASSRDLDVYEQYF
v_call: TRBV5-1
cdr3_length: 14
j_call: TRBJ2-7

cdr3_aa: CASSLVAGEGGEQFF
v_call: TRBV5-1
cdr3_length: 15
j_call: TRBJ2-1

cdr3_aa: CASSQGTEEQFF
v_call: TRBV5-4
cdr3_length: 12
j_call: TRBJ2-1

cdr3_aa: CASRGQSTMNTEAFF
v_call: TRBV11-2
cdr3_length: 15
j_call: TRBJ1-1

cdr3_aa: CASSFWGSGADTQYF
v_call: TRBV28
cdr3_length: 15
j_call: TRBJ2-3

cdr3_aa: CASRQGAGELFF
v_call: TRBV2
cdr3_length: 12
j_call: TRBJ2-2

cdr3_aa: CASSLRGQYFYEQYF
v_call: TRBV5-1
cdr3_length: 15
j_call: TRBJ2-7

cdr3_aa: CSARGVLNEQFF
v_call: TRBV20-1
cdr3_length: 12
j_call: TRBJ2-1

cdr3_aa: CASSLEGIEQYF
v_call: TRBV7-8
cdr3_length: 12
j_call: TRBJ2-7

cdr3_aa: CASSSDGLSTDTQYF
v_call: TRBV5-4
cdr3_length: 15
j_call: TRBJ2-3